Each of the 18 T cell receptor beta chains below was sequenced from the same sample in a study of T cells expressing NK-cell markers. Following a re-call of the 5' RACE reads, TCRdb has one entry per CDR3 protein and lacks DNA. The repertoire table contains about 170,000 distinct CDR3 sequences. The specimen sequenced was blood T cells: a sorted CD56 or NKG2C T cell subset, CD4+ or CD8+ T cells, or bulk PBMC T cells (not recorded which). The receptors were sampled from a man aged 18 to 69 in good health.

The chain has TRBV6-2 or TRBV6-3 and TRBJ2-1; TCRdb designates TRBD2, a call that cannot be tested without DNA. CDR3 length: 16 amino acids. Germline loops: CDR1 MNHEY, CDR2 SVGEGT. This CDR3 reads CASSLLAGGSYNEQFF.

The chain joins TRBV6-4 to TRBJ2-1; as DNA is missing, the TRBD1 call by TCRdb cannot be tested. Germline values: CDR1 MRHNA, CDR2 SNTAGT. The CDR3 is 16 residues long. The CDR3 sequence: CASSPYGELNYNEQFF.

This CDR3 reads CASSLHTGEGTQYF. This chain uses TRBV27 with TRBJ2-3; the TCRdb call, TRBD1, lacks DNA for checking. This CDR3 spans 14 amino acids. Germline V lookup: CDR1 MNHEY, CDR2 SMNVEV (reference sequence).

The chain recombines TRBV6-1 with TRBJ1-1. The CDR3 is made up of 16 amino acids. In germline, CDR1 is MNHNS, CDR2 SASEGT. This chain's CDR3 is CASSHHRGGGRPEAFF.

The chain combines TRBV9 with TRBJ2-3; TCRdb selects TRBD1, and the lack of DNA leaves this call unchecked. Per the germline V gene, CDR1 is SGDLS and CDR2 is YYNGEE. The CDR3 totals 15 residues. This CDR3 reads CASSLRTGELDTQYF.

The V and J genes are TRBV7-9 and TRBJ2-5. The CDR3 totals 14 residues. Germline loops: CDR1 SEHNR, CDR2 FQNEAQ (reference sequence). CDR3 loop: CASSLGHQQETQYF.

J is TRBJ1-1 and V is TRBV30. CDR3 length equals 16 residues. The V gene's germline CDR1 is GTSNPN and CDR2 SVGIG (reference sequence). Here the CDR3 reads CAWSDPLPGQNTEAFF.

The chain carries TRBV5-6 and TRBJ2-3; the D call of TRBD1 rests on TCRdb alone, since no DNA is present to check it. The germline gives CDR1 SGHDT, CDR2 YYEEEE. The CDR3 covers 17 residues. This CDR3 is CASSFTRDRESTDTQYF.

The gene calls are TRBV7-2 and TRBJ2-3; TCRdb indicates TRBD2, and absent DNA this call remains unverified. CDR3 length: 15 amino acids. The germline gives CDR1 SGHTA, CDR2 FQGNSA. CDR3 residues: CASSFTSGGADTQYF.

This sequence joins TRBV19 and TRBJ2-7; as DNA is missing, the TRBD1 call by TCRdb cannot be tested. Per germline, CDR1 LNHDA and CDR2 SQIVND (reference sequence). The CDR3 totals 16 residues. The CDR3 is CASSMRTLDYSYEQYF.

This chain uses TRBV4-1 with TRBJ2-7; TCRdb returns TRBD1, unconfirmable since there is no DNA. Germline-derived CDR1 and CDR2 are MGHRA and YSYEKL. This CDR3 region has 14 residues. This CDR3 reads CASSQGQGAGEQYF.

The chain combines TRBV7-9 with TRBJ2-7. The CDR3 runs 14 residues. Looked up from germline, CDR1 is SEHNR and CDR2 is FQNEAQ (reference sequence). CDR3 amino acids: CASSRVSGNYEQYF.

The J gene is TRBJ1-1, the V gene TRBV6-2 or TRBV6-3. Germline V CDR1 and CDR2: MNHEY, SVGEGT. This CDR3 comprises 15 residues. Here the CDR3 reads CASSQDMRMNTEAFF.

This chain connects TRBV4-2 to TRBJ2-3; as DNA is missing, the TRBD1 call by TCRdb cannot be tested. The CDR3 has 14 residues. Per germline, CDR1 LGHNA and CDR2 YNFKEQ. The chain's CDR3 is CASSQAGPTDTQYF.

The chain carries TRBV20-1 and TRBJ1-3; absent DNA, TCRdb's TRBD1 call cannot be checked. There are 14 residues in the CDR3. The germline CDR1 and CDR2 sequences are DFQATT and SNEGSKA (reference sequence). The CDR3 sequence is CSAPWAGSGNTIYF.

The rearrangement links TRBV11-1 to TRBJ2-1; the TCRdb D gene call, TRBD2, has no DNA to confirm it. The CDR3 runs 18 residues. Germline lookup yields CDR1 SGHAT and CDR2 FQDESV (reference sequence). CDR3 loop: CASSSTRTSGGLFNEQFF.

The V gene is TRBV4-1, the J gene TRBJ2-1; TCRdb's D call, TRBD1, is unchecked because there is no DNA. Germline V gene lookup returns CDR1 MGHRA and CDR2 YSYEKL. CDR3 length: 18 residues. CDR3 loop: CASSQERGRIGVYNEQFF.

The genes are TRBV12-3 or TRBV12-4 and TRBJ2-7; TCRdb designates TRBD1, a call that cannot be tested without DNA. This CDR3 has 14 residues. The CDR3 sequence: CASSQGQGTYEQYF.